This T cell receptor beta chain was found in a study of T cells in Graves' hyperthyroidism and ophthalmopathy. There were TCR beta CDR3 regions amplified from RNA transcripts. TCR CDR3 underwent first-round RT-PCR with the HTBI primer set. TCRdb reprocessed the multiplex PCR reads via MiXCR and lists one record per CDR3 protein. Among 500,000 or so distinct CDR3 sequences listed, roughly 16% were seen once. This clonotype was detected many times. Its specificity is not known. Ophthalmopathy patients had Clinical Activity Score at least 3, NOSPECS grade at least 4, duration under 3 months. On the basis of clinical symptoms, serum thyroxine and TRAb, thyroid ultrasound and orbital computed tomography, diagnoses were made. Study-wide findings and caveats: Ophthalmopathy, as predicted by the model, came a median approximately 6.5 months after the prediction.

Looked up from germline, CDR1 is SGHDT and CDR2 is YYEEEE. V lost 4 bases and J lost 4, with 14 bases in between. The CDR3 is made up of 14 amino acids. Sequencing used blood. The gene calls are TRBV5-6 and TRBJ2-5, with D perhaps matching TRBD1 or TRBD2 (5 bases each). The receptor was derived from a woman in her thirties with Graves' ophthalmopathy. The CDR3 DNA reads TGTGCCAGCAGCCCCGGGACCCCCCGAGAGACCCAGTACTTC. Protein sequence: CASSPGTPRETQYF.